This T cell receptor beta chain is from a study of blood T cell repertoires in COVID-19. Across the whole study: Samples came from the United States, Italy and Spain, spanning acute and convalescent COVID-19.

Using immunoSEQ multiplex PCR, the repertoire was profiled, and TCRdb retains in-frame clones only, with some absent. The sample lists about 470,000 clones, roughly 87% occurring once. The CDR3 length is 13 residues. V lost 2 bases and J lost 8, with 12 bases in between. Germline CDR1 is LGHNT and CDR2 is FRNRAP. Individuals drawn from about 26 US areas were roughly 18 to 95 years old. Donors were grouped by their self-reported clinical history. Recovered participants had two consecutive negative NP/OP PCR tests, healthcare professional clearance, or symptom resolution. This chain joins TRBV12-5 and TRBJ1-2; D is unclear. Sequencing was carried out using PBMCs or T cells enriched from blood (not recorded which). This clonotype originated in a woman aged 18-35 years who had recovered from COVID-19. The CDR3 here is CASGLPAGRGYTF. The CDR3 DNA reads TGTGCTAGTGGTTTGCCCGCGGGAAGGGGCTACACCTTC.